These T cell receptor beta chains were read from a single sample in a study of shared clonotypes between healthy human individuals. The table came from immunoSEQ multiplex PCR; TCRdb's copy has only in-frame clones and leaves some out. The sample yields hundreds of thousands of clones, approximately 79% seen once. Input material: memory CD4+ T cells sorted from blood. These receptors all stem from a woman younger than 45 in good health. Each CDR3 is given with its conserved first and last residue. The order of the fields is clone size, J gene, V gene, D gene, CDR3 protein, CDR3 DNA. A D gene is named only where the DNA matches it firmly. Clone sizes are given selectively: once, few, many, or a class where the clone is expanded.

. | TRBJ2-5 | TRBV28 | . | CASSSPWLETQYF | TGTGCCAGCAGTTCCCCGTGGCTAGAGACCCAGTACTTC
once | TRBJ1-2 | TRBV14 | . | CASSQDIGGANYGYTF | TGTGCCAGCAGCCAAGATATCGGGGGAGCTAACTATGGCTACACCTTC
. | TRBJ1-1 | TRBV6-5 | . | CASKRRAPQNTEAFF | TGTGCCAGCAAACGGCGCGCGCCTCAAAACACTGAAGCTTTCTTT
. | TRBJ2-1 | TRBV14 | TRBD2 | CASSQQLALGEQFF | TGTGCCAGCAGCCAACAACTAGCGTTGGGTGAGCAGTTCTTC
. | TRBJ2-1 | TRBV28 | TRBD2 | CASSLFGLAGVSYNEQFF | TGTGCCAGCAGTTTATTCGGACTAGCGGGAGTGAGTTACAATGAGCAGTTCTTC
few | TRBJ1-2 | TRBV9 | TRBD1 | CASSNTRTGVRYTF | TGTGCCAGCAGTAACACCCGAACAGGGGTGCGCTACACCTTC
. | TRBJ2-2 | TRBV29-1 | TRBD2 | CSVSGEGVKTGELFF | TGCAGCGTTTCCGGGGAGGGCGTAAAAACCGGGGAGCTGTTTTTT
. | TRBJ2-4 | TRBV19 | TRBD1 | CASRFGTGGNIQYF | TGTGCCAGTAGGTTCGGGACAGGGGGGAACATTCAGTACTTC
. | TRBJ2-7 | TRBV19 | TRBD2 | CASSMLHSGDTYEQYF | TGTGCCAGTAGTATGCTACATAGCGGGGACACCTACGAGCAGTACTTC
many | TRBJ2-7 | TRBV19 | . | CASRDGHYEQYF | TGTGCCAGTAGAGACGGGCACTACGAGCAGTACTTC
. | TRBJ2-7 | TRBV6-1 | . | CASSAQAGGEAYEQYF | TGTGCCAGCAGTGCCCAGGCGGGCGGTGAGGCCTACGAGCAGTACTTC
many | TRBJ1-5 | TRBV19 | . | CASSRTFNQPQHF | TGTGCCAGTAGTCGGACATTCAATCAGCCCCAGCATTTT
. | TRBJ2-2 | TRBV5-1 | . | CASSFSRTTTGELFF | TGCGCCAGCAGCTTCTCAAGGACTACCACCGGGGAGCTGTTTTTT
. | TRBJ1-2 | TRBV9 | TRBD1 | CASSSGQGNYGYTF | TGTGCCAGCAGCTCGGGACAGGGGAACTATGGCTACACCTTC
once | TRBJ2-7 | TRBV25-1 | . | CASSGTWSYEQYF | TGTGCCAGCAGTGGAACTTGGTCCTACGAGCAGTACTTC
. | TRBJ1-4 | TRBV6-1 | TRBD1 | CASREDRWGNEKLFF | TGTGCCAGCAGGGAGGACAGGTGGGGGAATGAAAAACTGTTTTTT
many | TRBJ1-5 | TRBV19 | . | CASRETGFSQPQHF | TGTGCCAGTAGGGAAACAGGGTTCAGTCAGCCCCAGCATTTT
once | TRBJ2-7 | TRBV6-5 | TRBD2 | CASSYSSGGGYEQYF | TGTGCCAGCAGTTACTCTAGCGGGGGGGGATACGAGCAGTACTTC
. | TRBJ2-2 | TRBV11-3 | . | CASSAPAGLPGELFF | TGTGCCAGCAGCGCCCCCGCCGGACTACCCGGGGAGCTGTTTTTT
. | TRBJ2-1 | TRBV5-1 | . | CASSQDSSSYNEQFF | TGCGCCAGCAGCCAAGACTCCAGCTCCTACAATGAGCAGTTCTTC
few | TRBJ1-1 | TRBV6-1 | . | CASSEAAGAGTEAFF | TGTGCCAGCAGTGAAGCCGCGGGGGCAGGAACTGAAGCTTTCTTT
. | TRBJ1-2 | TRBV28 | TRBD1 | CATIGARTGTYNYGYTF | TGTGCCACCATCGGGGCCCGGACAGGGACTTATAACTATGGCTACACCTTC
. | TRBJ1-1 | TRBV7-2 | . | CASSLVDTEAFF | TGTGCCAGCAGCTTAGTGGACACTGAAGCTTTCTTT
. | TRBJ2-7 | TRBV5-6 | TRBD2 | CASSLEGRLAGTYEQYF | TGTGCCAGCAGCTTGGAAGGCCGACTAGCGGGTACCTACGAGCAGTACTTC
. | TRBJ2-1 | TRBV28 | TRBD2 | CASSTGTSGTYNEQFF | TGTGCCAGCAGTACCGGGACTAGCGGCACCTACAATGAGCAGTTCTTC
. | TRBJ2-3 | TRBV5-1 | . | CASSPRGADTQYF | TGCGCCAGCAGCCCGAGGGGGGCAGATACGCAGTATTTT
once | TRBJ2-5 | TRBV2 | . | CASSGSQQETQYF | TGTGCCAGCAGTGGGTCTCAGCAAGAGACCCAGTACTTC
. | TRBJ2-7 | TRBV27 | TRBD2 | CASSFGREGLYEQYF | TGTGCCAGCAGTTTCGGGCGGGAGGGCCTTTACGAGCAGTACTTC
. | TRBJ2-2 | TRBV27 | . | CASSLLVNTGELFF | TGTGCCAGCAGTCTACTAGTCAACACCGGGGAGCTGTTTTTT
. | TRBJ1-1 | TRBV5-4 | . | CASSLALGAGTEAFF | TGTGCCAGCAGCTTGGCCCTTGGGGCCGGTACTGAAGCTTTCTTT
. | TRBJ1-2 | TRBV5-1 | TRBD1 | CASSLAGGQGYSGYTF | TGCGCCAGCAGCTTGGCGGGGGGACAGGGATATTCTGGCTACACCTTC
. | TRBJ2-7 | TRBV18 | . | CASSPPASEGEQYF | TGTGCCAGCTCACCACCAGCCTCGGAGGGGGAGCAGTACTTC